This TCR beta chain was obtained from a study of shared clonotypes between healthy human individuals. On the study more broadly: Per donor, CD8 memory used one plate, CD8 naive used two, CD4 memory used three and CD4 naive used three. Study results and limitations: Among non-shared clonotypes, generation probabilities were lower than among those shared by all four donors.

Remarks on this clone: Its antigen is unidentified.

The genomic DNA of each subset was split evenly across several immunoSEQ plates. The table came from immunoSEQ multiplex PCR; TCRdb's copy has only in-frame clones and leaves some out. Among hundreds of thousands of clones listed, 72% were seen once. CDR1 MGHRA and CDR2 YSYEKL come from the germline V gene. The CDR3 is 16 residues long. The V segment lost 3 bases and the J segment 4 bases; nucleotides outside the gene matches: 9. The source of this sequence is a woman in her twenties or thirties in good health. Sequencing was carried out using memory CD4+ T cells sorted from blood. Documented subset: CD45RA-negative fraction. The chain uses TRBV4-1 and TRBJ1-2, with 9 bases that match TRBD1. The CDR3, as DNA: TGCGCCAGCAGCCAGATAGGCGGACAGGGGACCTATGGCTACACCTTC. Translation: CASSQIGGQGTYGYTF.